These 7 T cell receptor beta chains were all obtained from the same sample, sequenced in a study of cytomegalovirus exposure and HLA in healthy donors. Researchers ran the PCR with 60 Vbeta and 13 Jbeta primers. TCRdb's table, derived via immunoSEQ multiplex PCR, lists solely in-frame clones and lacks some. The data contain about 190,000 clones, 60% to 80% of them singletons. Sequenced sample: PBMCs. These receptors originate from a young woman in good health and CMV-seropositive.

This chain joins TRBV7-6 and TRBJ2-1; tentatively, D is TRBD1 (6 bases). CDR1 is SGHVS, CDR2 FNYEAQ, per germline. V was pared by 0 bases and J by 5 bases, with 11 bases between. This CDR3 is built from 15 residues. In DNA form, the CDR3 reads TGTGCCAGCAGCTTAGCCCCTGGGACACACAATGAGCAGTTCTTC. Translation: CASSLAPGTHNEQFF.

With regard to this clone: At the DNA level, this CDR3 is encoded by other sequences in the same sample as well. The chain employs TRBV5-4 and TRBJ2-5; TRBD1 aligns across 9 bases. Germline CDR1 is SGHNT and CDR2 is YYREEE (reference sequence). Trimming cost V 3 bases and J 5 bases; bases outside gene matches: 5. CDR3 length equals 14 residues. The DNA of the CDR3 is TGTGCCAGCAGCTCCGGACAGGGGAGGGAGACCCAGTACTTC. Translation: CASSSGQGRETQYF.

V gene TRBV28 combines with J gene TRBJ1-1, with D possibly matching TRBD1 (5 bases). The CDR3 is 14 amino acids. V dropped 7 bases and J dropped 3 bases, with 15 bases sitting between them. Germline values: CDR1 MDHEN, CDR2 SYDVKM. The CDR3 nucleotides read TGTGCCAGCAAGGACGGGGGGACGTACACTGAAGCTTTCTTT. Amino acids: CASKDGGTYTEAFF.

V gene TRBV6-1 combines with J gene TRBJ2-7; possible D gene TRBD1, 5 bases. V was pared by 2 bases and J by 2 bases, with 13 bases between. This CDR3 contains 15 residues. The germline CDR1 and CDR2 sequences are MNHNS and SASEGT. The CDR3 here is CASSESWGPAYEQYF. In nucleotides, the CDR3 is TGTGCCAGCAGTGAATCGTGGGGCCCAGCCTACGAGCAGTACTTC.

The rearrangement uses TRBV7-2 and TRBJ2-4; TRBD2 matches at 8 bases. V was clipped by 5 bases and J by 7 bases; unmatched bases: 10. The CDR3 spans 15 residues. The germline V gene has CDR1 SGHTA and CDR2 FQGNSA. CDR3 region: CASSPRGLDVNIQYF. The CDR3 DNA reads TGTGCCAGCAGCCCGAGGGGACTAGATGTGAACATTCAGTACTTC.

As DNA, the CDR3 is TGTGCCAGCAGCCCCGCGGGGTCCGCCACCTACAATGAGCAGTTCTTC. The encoded protein is CASSPAGSATYNEQFF. This chain uses TRBV7-2 with TRBJ2-1; TRBD2 is a possible D gene (6 bases). The CDR3 runs to 16 residues. Trimming removed 5 bases from V and 2 bases from J, with 16 bases in between. Germline V CDR1 and CDR2: SGHTA, FQGNSA. The variable domain in full, with the rest retrieved from reference TRBV7-2 and TRBJ2-1, is GAGVSQSPSNKVTEKGKDVELRCDPISGHTALYWYRQSLGQGLEFLIYFQGNSAPDKSGLPSDRFSAERTGGSVSTLTIQRTQQEDSAVYLCASSPAGSATYNEQFFGPGTRLTVL.

This clone was recorded only once. This chain joins TRBV7-9 and TRBJ2-2; tentatively, D is TRBD1 (5 bases). CDR1 and CDR2 (germline): SEHNR, FQNEAQ (reference sequence). The length of the CDR3 is 13 residues. V lost 6 bases to trimming and J lost 6 bases, with 11 bases between them. The CDR3 protein is CASSRQFAGELFF. Here the CDR3 DNA reads TGTGCCAGCAGTCGACAGTTTGCCGGGGAGCTGTTTTTT.